Listed below are T cell receptor beta chains from one sample, sequenced in a study of CD8+ T cells in alopecia areata. Measured with immunoSEQ multiplex PCR; TCRdb has only the in-frame clones, and not every one. The repertoire holds roughly 180,000 clones, approximately 56% seen once, with approximately 3.4% in the top ten. The source material was CD4+ T cells sorted from blood, sampled at week 4, from a patient treated with tofacitinib. Receptors originate from a human donor with alopecia areata. Each CDR3 is given with its conserved first and last residue. A D gene is named only where the DNA matches it firmly. Some rows mark clone size as missing; the rest say once, few, many or name a class of expanded clone.

d_call,j_call,v_call,clone_size,cdr3_aa,cdr3_nt
.,TRBJ1-2,TRBV29-1,once,CSVRFNYGYTF,TGCAGCGTTCGATTTAACTATGGCTACACCTTC
.,TRBJ2-7,TRBV7-6,.,CASSLRLGSYEQYF,TGTGCCAGCAGCTTAAGACTGGGATCCTACGAGCAGTACTTC
.,TRBJ1-3,TRBV30,.,CAWSVLRNTIYF,TGTGCCTGGAGTGTACTACGAAACACCATATATTTT
.,TRBJ2-5,TRBV7-9,.,CASRQVPGQETQYF,TGTGCCAGCAGGCAGGTTCCTGGCCAGGAGACCCAGTACTTC
.,TRBJ2-7,TRBV7-9,.,CASSAPGPSYEQYF,TGTGCCAGCAGCGCCCCGGGTCCGTCCTACGAGCAGTACTTC
TRBD2,TRBJ2-2,TRBV4-3,.,CASSLGTSGSTGELFF,TGCGCCAGCAGCCTCGGGACTAGCGGGTCAACCGGGGAGCTGTTTTTT
.,TRBJ1-2,TRBV5-1,.,CASSFQGSVYGYTF,TGCGCCAGCAGCTTTCAGGGGAGCGTCTATGGCTACACCTTC
TRBD1,TRBJ1-2,TRBV27,.,CASSFSGQGYGYTF,TGTGCCAGCAGTTTTTCCGGACAGGGGTATGGCTACACCTTC
TRBD1,TRBJ1-5,TRBV28,.,CASSPRQGRGQPQHF,TGTGCCAGCAGTCCAAGACAGGGAAGAGGGCAGCCCCAGCATTTT
.,TRBJ2-1,TRBV6-6,.,CASSYRRPKNNEQFF,TGTGCCAGCAGTTACCGGCGGCCTAAAAACAATGAGCAGTTCTTC
TRBD1,TRBJ1-1,TRBV10-3,few,CAMAGTGNATEAFF,TGTGCCATGGCCGGGACAGGGAACGCCACTGAAGCTTTCTTT
.,TRBJ2-3,TRBV5-1,once,CASSPAGSTDTQYF,TGCGCCAGCAGTCCGGCGGGGAGCACAGATACGCAGTATTTT
.,TRBJ2-3,TRBV30,.,CAWTSVTQYF,TGTGCCTGGACCTCCGTTACGCAGTATTTT
TRBD1,TRBJ2-1,TRBV5-1,.,CASRPTGVSYNEQFF,TGCGCCAGCAGGCCCACAGGGGTTTCCTACAATGAGCAGTTCTTC
TRBD1,TRBJ1-5,TRBV30,.,CAWSRGQPSNQPQHF,TGTGCCTGGAGTAGGGGACAGCCTAGCAATCAGCCCCAGCATTTT
.,TRBJ2-3,TRBV28,.,CASSLGLMGLEDTDTQYF,TGTGCCAGCAGTTTAGGTTTAATGGGCCTAGAGGACACAGATACGCAGTATTTT
TRBD1,TRBJ1-2,TRBV9,.,CASTSPQGFGYTF,TGTGCCAGCACGTCGCCACAGGGGTTCGGCTACACCTTC
.,TRBJ2-2,TRBV27,.,CASSFTRLTGELFF,TGTGCCAGCAGTTTTACACGTCTCACCGGGGAGCTGTTTTTT
TRBD1,TRBJ2-2,TRBV6-5,.,CATKPGQATGELFF,TGTGCCACAAAACCGGGACAGGCAACCGGGGAGCTGTTTTTT
.,TRBJ1-2,TRBV29-1,.,CSVHSLGDAQSVYGYTF,TGCAGCGTCCACAGCCTGGGGGACGCCCAATCTGTCTATGGCTACACCTTC